This T cell receptor beta chain appears in the sequencing data of a study of blood T cell repertoires in COVID-19. The CDR3 sequence is 13 residues long. V lost 6 bases, J lost 2 bases, and 10 bases lay in between. Germline assignment: CDR1 MDHEN and CDR2 SYDVKM. Original processing notes: Estimation of nucleated cell counts was performed using reference gene primer amplification. TCRdb's copy holds only in-frame clones and misses some; the assay was immunoSEQ multiplex PCR. The D gene and trimming were derived from the DNA, and the V and J assignments and clone size from that table. The table includes 110,000 or so clones, more than 60% detected once.

This chain uses TRBV28 with TRBJ1-1; possibly TRBD1 for D (5 bases). Sequenced: peripheral blood. This receptor was identified in a man aged 70-80 years with acute or convalescent COVID-19. The CDR3 coding sequence is TGTGCCAGCAGCCGACAGATAAACACTGAAGCTTTCTTT. This sequence encodes CASSRQINTEAFF.